Shown below are 14 T cell receptor beta chains from a single sample sequenced in a study of blood T cell repertoires in COVID-19. Libraries were prepared by immunoSEQ multiplex PCR; TCRdb keeps only in-frame clonotypes and omits some of them. There are about 220,000 clones in the sample; over 75% occur only once, and more than 2% lies in the top ten. What was sequenced was peripheral blood. These receptors were obtained from a woman aged 70-85 years with COVID-19, enrolled during active disease.

This chain joins TRBV5-1 and TRBJ1-5; the D gene is possibly TRBD1 (6 bases). Looked up from germline, CDR1 is SGHRS and CDR2 is YFSETQ. Trimming left V 1 base short and J 2 bases short, with 10 bases between. This CDR3 contains 15 residues. The CDR3 here is CASSLSGVRNQPQHF. CDR3 sequence (DNA): TGCGCCAGCAGCTTGTCAGGGGTGCGCAATCAGCCCCAGCATTTT.

The CDR3 region has the DNA TGTGCCAGCTCACCACGTTCAGGGGGTACGGACACTGAAGCTTTCTTT. Translation gives CASSPRSGGTDTEAFF. V gene TRBV18 combines with J gene TRBJ1-1, with 7 bases aligning to TRBD1. The CDR3 is made up of 16 amino acids. Germline trimming cut 1 base from V and 3 bases from J; bases unmatched to any gene: 8. From germline, CDR1 is KGHSH and CDR2 LQKENI.

CDR3 sequence (DNA): TGCGCCAGCAGCTCGGGGACTTCGGCCGCCTACAATGAGCAGTTCTTC. This gives the protein CASSSGTSAAYNEQFF. This rearrangement joins TRBV5-1 to TRBJ2-1; a possible D gene is TRBD2 (6 bases). Trimming stripped 3 bases from V and 2 bases from J, with 15 bases between. Per the germline V gene, CDR1 is SGHRS and CDR2 is YFSETQ. The CDR3 totals 16 residues.

This chain uses TRBV7-3 with TRBJ2-2, with a weak D call TRBD1 (6 bases). CDR1 SGHTA and CDR2 FQGTGA come from the germline V gene. The V end lost 5 bases, the J end lost 5 bases, and 12 bases lay between the germline ends. This CDR3 contains 14 residues. Written as DNA, the CDR3 is TGTGCCAGCAGCGAACAGGGTTATACCGGGGAGCTGTTTTTT. Its translation: CASSEQGYTGELFF. Looking up the rest from reference TRBV7-3 and TRBJ2-2 gives the full variable domain: GAGVSQTPSNKVTEKGKYVELRCDPISGHTALYWYRQSLGQGPEFLIYFQGTGAADDSGLPNDRFFAVRPEGSVSTLKIQRTERGDSAVYLCASSEQGYTGELFFGEGSRLTVL.

As DNA, the CDR3 is TGTGCCAGCAGTGGGACTCGTGAAGCTTTCTTT. As protein: CASSGTREAFF. The V and J genes are TRBV25-1 and TRBJ1-1; D not certain. The V gene's germline CDR1 is MGHDK and CDR2 SYGVNS. This CDR3 is built from 11 residues. V lost 4 bases and J 7 bases, leaving 7 bases between the germline ends.

The J gene is TRBJ1-3, the V gene TRBV19; D gene uncertain. Trimming removed 7 bases at V and 0 bases at J, with 25 bases between. Germline V gene data show CDR1 as LNHDA and CDR2 as SQIVND (reference sequence). The CDR3 totals 19 residues. CDR3 DNA sequence: TGTGCCAGTAAGGCCCTAAAGGCCCCGTCCGAGGACTCTGGAAACACCATATATTTT. Encoded protein: CASKALKAPSEDSGNTIYF. The complete variable domain, with remaining parts taken from reference TRBV19 and TRBJ1-3, reads DGGITQSPKYLFRKEGQNVTLSCEQNLNHDAMYWYRQDPGQGLRLIYYSQIVNDFQKGDIAEGYSVSREKKESFPLTVTSAQKNPTAFYLCASKALKAPSEDSGNTIYFGEGSWLTVV.

This sequence joins TRBV6-6 and TRBJ2-7; 7 positions match TRBD1. This CDR3 comprises 16 residues. V lost 0 bases, J lost 0 bases, and 5 bases stayed unmatched. CDR1 and CDR2 from the germline V gene are MNHNY and SVGAGI (reference sequence). CDR3 sequence: CASSYSIQGSSYEQYF. The CDR3 bases are TGTGCCAGCAGTTACTCGATACAGGGGAGCTCCTACGAGCAGTACTTC.

The J gene is TRBJ2-7, the V gene TRBV7-8; weak D call: TRBD1 (5 bases). The CDR3 loop spans 14 amino acids. Germline loops: CDR1 SGHVS, CDR2 FQNEAQ. V lost 5 bases to trimming and J lost 7 bases, with 18 bases between them. The CDR3 region is CASSPQALVGEQYF. CDR3 nucleotide sequence: TGTGCCAGCAGCCCACAGGCGCTGGTTGGGGAGCAGTACTTC.

The V gene is TRBV7-3, the J gene TRBJ2-1; 8 nucleotides match TRBD1. This CDR3 region has 15 residues. The junction had 10 bases not matched to a gene; V was cut back by 2 bases and J by 10 bases. The germline gives CDR1 SGHTA, CDR2 FQGTGA. In DNA, the CDR3 is TGTGCCAGCAGCTTAGAAGACAGGGGTTTCGAAGAGCAGTTCTTC. It yields the protein CASSLEDRGFEEQFF.

V gene TRBV7-9 combines with J gene TRBJ1-1, with 8 nucleotides matching TRBD1. The CDR3 is made up of 17 amino acids. CDR1 and CDR2 (germline): SEHNR, FQNEAQ (reference sequence). V was clipped by 1 base and J by 0 bases; unmatched bases: 7. CDR3 nucleotides: TGTGCCAGCAGCTTAGTACCCAGGGGGCTGGTGAACACTGAAGCTTTCTTT. Translation gives CASSLVPRGLVNTEAFF.

The genes are TRBV12-3 or TRBV12-4 and TRBJ2-5; TRBD2 aligns across 7 bases. V lost 3 bases and J lost 3; bases outside the gene matches: 1. CDR3 length: 13 residues. The CDR3 DNA reads as TGTGCCAGCAGTTTGGGGGGGGAAGAGACCCAGTACTTC. The encoded protein is CASSLGGEETQYF.

The CDR3 DNA follows: TGTGCCAGCAGTTACATGGCTAGCGGGGGACTTTTACCCTACGAGCAGTACTTC. Its translation is CASSYMASGGLLPYEQYF. This chain connects TRBV6-2 or TRBV6-3 to TRBJ2-7; 10 bases fit TRBD2. The CDR3 contains 18 residues. Germline CDR1 MNHEY, CDR2 SVGEGT. V trimming: 2 bases; J trimming: 2 bases; junction bases outside the gene matches: 12.

This chain links TRBV6-2 or TRBV6-3 with TRBJ1-2, with TRBD1 matching 10 bases. This CDR3 region has 17 residues. The V and J ends lost 2 bases and 3 bases, in that order; junction bases with no gene match: 9. Germline V CDR1 and CDR2: MNHEY, SVGEGT. The CDR3 spells CASSYPDRGAMDYGYTF. The CDR3, as DNA: TGTGCCAGCAGTTACCCGGACAGGGGGGCTATGGACTATGGCTACACCTTC.

This chain uses TRBV10-3 with TRBJ1-2; D unresolved. The CDR3 sequence is 13 residues long. CDR1 is ENHRY and CDR2 is SYGVKD in the germline V gene. The V and J ends lost 5 bases and 5 bases respectively, with 12 bases between them. CDR3 DNA sequence: TGTGCCATCAGTACTCCGGGGTCTTATGGCTACACCTTC. It codes for CAISTPGSYGYTF.